Listed below are T cell receptor beta chains from one sample, sequenced in a study of T cells in Graves' hyperthyroidism and ophthalmopathy. TCRdb re-derived calls from the multiplex PCR reads in MiXCR, one entry per CDR3 protein. The sample lists under 250,000 distinct CDR3 sequences; approximately 23% were seen once. The sequencing input was blood. These receptors originate from a woman in her 40s with Graves' ophthalmopathy. The conserved cysteine and the conserved F or W are not part of the CDR3 here. D genes are given only for firm matches.

CDR3aa	j_gene	v_gene	d_gene
ASSEMGQGMDYGYT	TRBJ1-2	TRBV2	TRBD1
ASSLEQARTLPGQH	TRBJ1-5	TRBV28	NA
ASSVTEMNTEAF	TRBJ1-1	TRBV6-1	NA
ASSVSGTTLYEQY	TRBJ2-7	TRBV27	TRBD2
ASSPKTGSIGYT	TRBJ1-2	TRBV18	NA
ASSLSPGEGQETQY	TRBJ2-5	TRBV28	NA
ASSFNGDIQY	TRBJ2-4	TRBV12-3/TRBV12-4	NA
ASRTSGQGNYEQY	TRBJ2-7	TRBV6-1	TRBD1
ASSESWTSEETQY	TRBJ2-5	TRBV6-1	TRBD2
ASKEAGGYEQY	TRBJ2-7	TRBV5-1	TRBD2
ASSSKLGQSPAF	TRBJ1-1	TRBV6-5	NA
ASSETGYRETQY	TRBJ2-5	TRBV25-1	NA
ASSLSDRPYEQY	TRBJ2-7	TRBV27	NA
ASSDRGGASQPQH	TRBJ1-5	TRBV2	TRBD1
SASLQGAYEQY	TRBJ2-7	TRBV20-1	NA
ASSFHLLEEGEGGYT	TRBJ1-2	TRBV11-1	NA
SAIHLANYGYT	TRBJ1-2	TRBV29-1	NA
ASSSAGQGRETQY	TRBJ2-5	TRBV28	TRBD1
ASQGREKGGGELF	TRBJ2-2	TRBV27	NA
ASSLGPVSGNTIY	TRBJ1-3	TRBV7-9	NA
ATSDVLAGGGHEQF	TRBJ2-1	TRBV24-1	TRBD2
ASSSPRTRPYQPQH	TRBJ1-5	TRBV28	NA
ASSEGTLRGQETQY	TRBJ2-5	TRBV2	NA
ASSLRRTKFNQPQH	TRBJ1-5	TRBV28	NA
ASSPWGRQTNQPQH	TRBJ1-5	TRBV7-8	NA
ATGKTGGSGNTIY	TRBJ1-3	TRBV19	TRBD1
ASKAGQANYGYT	TRBJ1-2	TRBV12-3/TRBV12-4	TRBD1
ASSLDLFQETQY	TRBJ2-5	TRBV7-9	NA
ASSPGTLYEQY	TRBJ2-7	TRBV12-3/TRBV12-4	NA
ASSLELASRETQY	TRBJ2-5	TRBV27	NA
ASSLKGAIGYEQY	TRBJ2-7	TRBV7-3	TRBD1
SVEHDQGTPGELF	TRBJ2-2	TRBV29-1	NA
ASSLSGGSNTEAF	TRBJ1-1	TRBV27	NA
ASSFTGAHEQY	TRBJ2-7	TRBV7-9	NA
ASSPTGTGRTEAF	TRBJ1-1	TRBV4-1	TRBD1
AWSVSQAGYGYT	TRBJ1-2	TRBV30	NA
ASSRGIIYEQY	TRBJ2-7	TRBV2	NA
ASSSTFATSGARRSRETQY	TRBJ2-5	TRBV7-1	TRBD2
ASSIGYQPQH	TRBJ1-5	TRBV19	NA
SAGTTSSLNEQY	TRBJ2-7	TRBV20-1	TRBD2
ASSQDTGGIDPYEQY	TRBJ2-7	TRBV4-1	NA
ATGTEETQY	TRBJ2-5	TRBV2	TRBD1
ASSYQLGTSYSYEQY	TRBJ2-7	TRBV6-2/TRBV6-3	TRBD2
ASNPREGSTDTQY	TRBJ2-3	TRBV5-4	TRBD2
ASSPTENYGYT	TRBJ1-2	TRBV5-1	NA
ASRISDRGYGYT	TRBJ1-2	TRBV5-1	TRBD1
ASSLNVGHYEQY	TRBJ2-7	TRBV2	NA
AWSETGVRGYT	TRBJ1-2	TRBV30	NA
ATSSPRTQY	TRBJ2-5	TRBV6-2/TRBV6-3	NA
ASRTTGDYGYT	TRBJ1-2	TRBV6-5	NA
ASSSISGGNTGELF	TRBJ2-2	TRBV18	NA
ASRGHGSVGNTIY	TRBJ1-3	TRBV6-1	NA